One and the same sample provided the 14 T cell receptor beta chains below, sequenced in a study of cytomegalovirus exposure and HLA in healthy donors. The PCR employed 60 Vbeta primers together with 13 Jbeta primers. TCRdb's table, derived via immunoSEQ multiplex PCR, lists solely in-frame clones and lacks some. This table has over 130,000 clones, approximately 60% appearing once. Material for sequencing was PBMCs. The source is a woman aged 60-70 years in good health and CMV-seropositive.

The chain combines TRBV4-2 with TRBJ2-7; TRBD2 might be the D (6 bases). Germline values: CDR1 LGHNA, CDR2 YNFKEQ. The CDR3 sequence is 16 residues long. Trimming removed 1 base from V and 2 bases from J, with 15 bases in between. The CDR3 nucleotides read TGTGCCAGCAGCCAAGTTAAACGCGGGGCTACCTACGAGCAGTACTTC. It yields the protein CASSQVKRGATYEQYF.

The gene calls are TRBV5-1 and TRBJ2-7, with 12 bases fitting TRBD2. Germline V CDR1 and CDR2: SGHRS, YFSETQ. V was pared by 4 bases and J by 3 bases, with 8 bases of the junction left unmatched. The CDR3 spans 16 residues. The CDR3 DNA is TGCGCCAGCAGCCCTCGGACTAGCGGGAACAGCTACGAGCAGTACTTC. Protein sequence: CASSPRTSGNSYEQYF.

The chain has TRBV7-2 and TRBJ2-1; 9 bases agree with TRBD1. The CDR3 is 15 residues long. V dropped 7 bases and J dropped 2; count of bases not matched to a gene: 6. Germline V gene data show CDR1 as SGHTA and CDR2 as FQGNSA. The CDR3 loop is CASKRDRVAYNEQFF. CDR3 bases: TGTGCCAGCAAAAGGGACAGGGTTGCCTACAATGAGCAGTTCTTC.

This chain links TRBV6-5 with TRBJ2-2; 7 bases fit TRBD2. This CDR3 comprises 14 residues. V lost 7 bases and J lost 4; bases outside the gene matches: 6. Looked up from germline, CDR1 is MNHEY and CDR2 is SVGAGI. CDR3 bases: TGTGCCAGCACCTACGGGAGGCGCACCGGGGAGCTGTTTTTT. Its translation: CASTYGRRTGELFF.

V is TRBV4-1 and J is TRBJ2-1; no definite D call. The CDR3 loop spans 16 amino acids. V was trimmed by 1 base and J by 2 bases, leaving 12 bases between them. The V gene's germline CDR1 is MGHRA and CDR2 YSYEKL. CDR3 residues: CASSQGFAAAYNEQFF. Here the CDR3 DNA reads TGCGCCAGCAGCCAAGGGTTTGCCGCAGCCTACAATGAGCAGTTCTTC.

This clone turned up a few times. The chain carries TRBV29-1 and TRBJ2-2; D gene unclear. CDR1 and CDR2 (germline): SQVTM, ANQGSEA. Trimming took 2 bases from V and 1 from J, leaving 11 bases between them. The length of the CDR3 is 15 residues. The CDR3 loop is CSVESESLNTGELFF. The CDR3 DNA reads TGCAGCGTTGAAAGCGAATCTCTGAACACCGGGGAGCTGTTTTTT.

The table lists this clone with a count of one. A junction end diverges from the germline sequence, so it may reflect a read error. CDR3 nucleotide sequence: TGTGCCAGCAGCTTGCCCGGGACAGGGGACACCGGGGAGCTGCTTTTT. This gives the protein CASSLPGTGDTGELLF. The rearrangement uses TRBV5-6 and TRBJ2-2; 10 positions match TRBD1. From germline, CDR1 is SGHDT and CDR2 YYEEEE. This CDR3 contains 16 residues.

The chain uses TRBV5-1 and TRBJ1-1, with TRBD1 matching 9 bases. Germline loops: CDR1 SGHRS, CDR2 YFSETQ. The V gene end was trimmed by 3 bases and the J gene end by 4 bases; junction bases not matched to a gene: 10. The CDR3 length is 16 residues. CDR3 DNA sequence: TGCGCCAGCAGCTCAACGAACAGGGGGCCAGCCACTGAAGCTTTCTTT. This encodes CASSSTNRGPATEAFF.

This clone occurred a few times. V gene TRBV7-2 combines with J gene TRBJ2-2, with 10 bases fitting TRBD1. Germline CDR1 and CDR2: SGHTA and FQGNSA. V lost 5 bases to trimming and J lost 6 bases; unmatched junction nucleotides: 12. The CDR3 contains 17 residues. CDR3 sequence reads: CASSPRVGTGASGELFF. In DNA, the CDR3 is TGTGCCAGCAGCCCCAGGGTGGGGACAGGGGCCTCCGGGGAGCTGTTTTTT.

V usage is TRBV7-9 and J usage is TRBJ2-3; no reliable D call. From germline, CDR1 is SEHNR and CDR2 FQNEAQ (reference sequence). This CDR3 contains 15 residues. V was pared by 1 base and J by 6 bases, with 14 bases between. CDR3 amino acids: CASSLDGFPGDTQYF. The CDR3 coding sequence is TGTGCCAGCAGCTTAGATGGATTCCCCGGGGATACGCAGTATTTT.

The rearrangement joins TRBV28 to TRBJ2-7; TRBD2 matches at 12 bases. V lost 6 bases and J lost 9; bases outside the gene matches: 3. Germline-derived CDR1 and CDR2 are MDHEN and SYDVKM. The CDR3 totals 12 residues. The CDR3 sequence is CASRASGRGQYF. CDR3 DNA sequence: TGTGCCAGCAGGGCTAGCGGGAGGGGGCAGTACTTC.

This chain's CDR3 is CASSRQGALYEQYF. CDR3 sequence (DNA): TGTGCCAGCAGTCGACAGGGTGCCCTCTACGAGCAGTACTTC. The V call is TRBV6-5, the J call TRBJ2-7, with TRBD1 matching 7 bases. CDR3 length: 14 residues. With 5 bases clipped from V and 3 bases from J, the junction kept 7 bases outside the gene matches. Germline V gene sequence: CDR1 MNHEY, CDR2 SVGAGI.

The gene calls are TRBV28 and TRBJ2-1; TRBD2 matches at 11 bases. The CDR3 is 14 residues long. The V and J ends lost 6 bases and 9 bases, in that order; junction bases with no gene match: 7. Germline V gene sequence: CDR1 MDHEN, CDR2 SYDVKM. The CDR3 coding sequence is TGTGCCAGCAGAATTAGCGGGAGGGCCGGTGAGCAGTTCTTC. Translating it yields CASRISGRAGEQFF. Drawing the rest from reference TRBV28 and TRBJ2-1, the complete variable domain is DVKVTQSSRYLVKRTGEKVFLECVQDMDHENMFWYRQDPGLGLRLIYFSYDVKMKEKGDIPEGYSVSREKKERFSLILESASTNQTSMYLCASRISGRAGEQFFGPGTRLTVL.

The chain uses TRBV4-3 and TRBJ1-1; 9 bases agree with TRBD1. In germline, CDR1 is LGHNA, CDR2 YSLEER. This CDR3 contains 15 residues. V was clipped by 5 bases and J by 1 base; unmatched bases: 5. The CDR3 nucleotides are TGCGCCAGCAGCAATGGACAGGGGTGGAACACTGAAGCTTTCTTT. Residues: CASSNGQGWNTEAFF.